The 4 T cell receptor beta chains below come from one sample, sequenced in a study of shared clonotypes between healthy human individuals. Libraries were prepared by immunoSEQ multiplex PCR; TCRdb keeps only in-frame clonotypes and omits some of them. The table lists about 1.4 million clones, 96% of them singletons, with roughly 1.2% in the top ten. The sequenced sample was naive CD4+ T cells sorted from blood. Subset denoted: CD45RA+ positively selected. These receptors were obtained from a man under 40 in good health.

V and J are TRBV19 and TRBJ2-1, with 12 positions matching TRBD2. Germline V gene lookup returns CDR1 LNHDA and CDR2 SQIVND (reference sequence). With 4 bases clipped from V and 7 bases from J, the junction kept 8 bases outside the gene matches. The CDR3 runs 16 residues. The CDR3 coding sequence is TGTGCCAGTAGTACCGAGACTAGCGGGAGATGGAATGAGCAGTTCTTC. Protein product: CASSTETSGRWNEQFF.

The rearrangement links TRBV2 to TRBJ2-7; TRBD2 might be the D (6 bases). Trimming shortened V by 2 bases and J by 7 bases, and 21 bases separated the two germline ends. CDR1 SNHLY and CDR2 FYNNEI come from the germline V gene. This CDR3 has 16 residues. The CDR3 DNA reads as TGTGCCAGCAGTGAAACTCGGGATTGGGGGGTCGGTGAGCAGTACTTC. Protein sequence: CASSETRDWGVGEQYF.

This chain uses TRBV5-1 with TRBJ2-7, with D perhaps given as TRBD1 or TRBD2 (5 bases each). Germline V gene data show CDR1 as SGHRS and CDR2 as YFSETQ. This CDR3 has 16 residues. V shed 0 bases and J shed 2 bases, with 15 bases lying between them. The CDR3 DNA follows: TGCGCCAGCAGCTTGGCAAAAGGGACGCTGGCCTACGAGCAGTACTTC. This gives the protein CASSLAKGTLAYEQYF.

This sequence joins TRBV9 and TRBJ2-2; unclear D gene. V dropped 0 bases and J dropped 4 bases, with 7 bases sitting between them. CDR1 and CDR2 (germline): SGDLS, YYNGEE. The CDR3 spans 14 residues. The DNA for the CDR3 is TGTGCCAGCAGCGTAGATCTAAGCACCGGGGAGCTGTTTTTT. Protein product: CASSVDLSTGELFF.